This T cell receptor beta chain appears in the sequencing data of a study of blood T cell repertoires in COVID-19. Overall study: T cells, B-cell-depleted T cells, or PBMCs supplied cDNA or gDNA.

In the original analysis: How many nucleated cells were present was estimated from reference gene primer amplification. TCRdb's table, derived via immunoSEQ multiplex PCR, lists solely in-frame clones and lacks some. From that table come the V and J calls and clone size; the DNA was used to work out D and trimming. The table has approximately 300,000 clones, about nine tenths seen once. V lost 6 bases and J lost 1, with 10 bases in between. The CDR3 sequence is 15 residues long. Germline V gives CDR1 MNHEY, CDR2 SVGAGI. Participants were aged about 18 to 100 years from approximately 25 US areas. The specimen sequenced was PBMCs or T cells enriched from blood (not recorded which). The genes are TRBV6-5 and TRBJ1-6; D remains unclear. The TCR comes from a man aged 30 to 39 who had recovered from COVID-19. DNA for the CDR3: TGTGCCAGCAGCCCGGAGAGTTCCTATAATTCACCCCTCCACTTT. Translated: CASSPESSYNSPLHF.